This TCR beta chain was identified during a study of graft-versus-host responses after intestinal transplantation. Germline V gene sequence: CDR1 SGHVS, CDR2 FQNEAQ. Trimming took 4 bases from V and 7 from J, leaving 13 bases between them. The CDR3 spans 13 residues. Method: immunoSEQ multiplex PCR; TCRdb's copy keeps in-frame clones and lacks some. The table lists roughly 96,000 clones, 91% of them singletons. Note on this clone: The antigen is not known.

This specimen was unstimulated CD8+ T cells sorted from spleen or lymph node cells, taken before intestinal transplant. The sequence came from a human donor who received an intestinal transplant. The V and J genes are TRBV7-8 and TRBJ1-1, with D possibly being TRBD1 (5 bases). CDR3: CASSSGGLFEAFF. The DNA for the CDR3 is TGTGCCAGCAGCTCCGGGGGTCTTTTTGAAGCTTTCTTT. Together with reference TRBV7-8 and TRBJ1-1, the CDR3 gives the full variable domain: GAGVSQSPRYKVAKRGQDVALRCDPISGHVSLFWYQQALGQGPEFLTYFQNEAQLDKSGLPSDRFFAERPEGSVSTLKIQRTQQEDSAVYLCASSSGGLFEAFFGQGTRLTVV.